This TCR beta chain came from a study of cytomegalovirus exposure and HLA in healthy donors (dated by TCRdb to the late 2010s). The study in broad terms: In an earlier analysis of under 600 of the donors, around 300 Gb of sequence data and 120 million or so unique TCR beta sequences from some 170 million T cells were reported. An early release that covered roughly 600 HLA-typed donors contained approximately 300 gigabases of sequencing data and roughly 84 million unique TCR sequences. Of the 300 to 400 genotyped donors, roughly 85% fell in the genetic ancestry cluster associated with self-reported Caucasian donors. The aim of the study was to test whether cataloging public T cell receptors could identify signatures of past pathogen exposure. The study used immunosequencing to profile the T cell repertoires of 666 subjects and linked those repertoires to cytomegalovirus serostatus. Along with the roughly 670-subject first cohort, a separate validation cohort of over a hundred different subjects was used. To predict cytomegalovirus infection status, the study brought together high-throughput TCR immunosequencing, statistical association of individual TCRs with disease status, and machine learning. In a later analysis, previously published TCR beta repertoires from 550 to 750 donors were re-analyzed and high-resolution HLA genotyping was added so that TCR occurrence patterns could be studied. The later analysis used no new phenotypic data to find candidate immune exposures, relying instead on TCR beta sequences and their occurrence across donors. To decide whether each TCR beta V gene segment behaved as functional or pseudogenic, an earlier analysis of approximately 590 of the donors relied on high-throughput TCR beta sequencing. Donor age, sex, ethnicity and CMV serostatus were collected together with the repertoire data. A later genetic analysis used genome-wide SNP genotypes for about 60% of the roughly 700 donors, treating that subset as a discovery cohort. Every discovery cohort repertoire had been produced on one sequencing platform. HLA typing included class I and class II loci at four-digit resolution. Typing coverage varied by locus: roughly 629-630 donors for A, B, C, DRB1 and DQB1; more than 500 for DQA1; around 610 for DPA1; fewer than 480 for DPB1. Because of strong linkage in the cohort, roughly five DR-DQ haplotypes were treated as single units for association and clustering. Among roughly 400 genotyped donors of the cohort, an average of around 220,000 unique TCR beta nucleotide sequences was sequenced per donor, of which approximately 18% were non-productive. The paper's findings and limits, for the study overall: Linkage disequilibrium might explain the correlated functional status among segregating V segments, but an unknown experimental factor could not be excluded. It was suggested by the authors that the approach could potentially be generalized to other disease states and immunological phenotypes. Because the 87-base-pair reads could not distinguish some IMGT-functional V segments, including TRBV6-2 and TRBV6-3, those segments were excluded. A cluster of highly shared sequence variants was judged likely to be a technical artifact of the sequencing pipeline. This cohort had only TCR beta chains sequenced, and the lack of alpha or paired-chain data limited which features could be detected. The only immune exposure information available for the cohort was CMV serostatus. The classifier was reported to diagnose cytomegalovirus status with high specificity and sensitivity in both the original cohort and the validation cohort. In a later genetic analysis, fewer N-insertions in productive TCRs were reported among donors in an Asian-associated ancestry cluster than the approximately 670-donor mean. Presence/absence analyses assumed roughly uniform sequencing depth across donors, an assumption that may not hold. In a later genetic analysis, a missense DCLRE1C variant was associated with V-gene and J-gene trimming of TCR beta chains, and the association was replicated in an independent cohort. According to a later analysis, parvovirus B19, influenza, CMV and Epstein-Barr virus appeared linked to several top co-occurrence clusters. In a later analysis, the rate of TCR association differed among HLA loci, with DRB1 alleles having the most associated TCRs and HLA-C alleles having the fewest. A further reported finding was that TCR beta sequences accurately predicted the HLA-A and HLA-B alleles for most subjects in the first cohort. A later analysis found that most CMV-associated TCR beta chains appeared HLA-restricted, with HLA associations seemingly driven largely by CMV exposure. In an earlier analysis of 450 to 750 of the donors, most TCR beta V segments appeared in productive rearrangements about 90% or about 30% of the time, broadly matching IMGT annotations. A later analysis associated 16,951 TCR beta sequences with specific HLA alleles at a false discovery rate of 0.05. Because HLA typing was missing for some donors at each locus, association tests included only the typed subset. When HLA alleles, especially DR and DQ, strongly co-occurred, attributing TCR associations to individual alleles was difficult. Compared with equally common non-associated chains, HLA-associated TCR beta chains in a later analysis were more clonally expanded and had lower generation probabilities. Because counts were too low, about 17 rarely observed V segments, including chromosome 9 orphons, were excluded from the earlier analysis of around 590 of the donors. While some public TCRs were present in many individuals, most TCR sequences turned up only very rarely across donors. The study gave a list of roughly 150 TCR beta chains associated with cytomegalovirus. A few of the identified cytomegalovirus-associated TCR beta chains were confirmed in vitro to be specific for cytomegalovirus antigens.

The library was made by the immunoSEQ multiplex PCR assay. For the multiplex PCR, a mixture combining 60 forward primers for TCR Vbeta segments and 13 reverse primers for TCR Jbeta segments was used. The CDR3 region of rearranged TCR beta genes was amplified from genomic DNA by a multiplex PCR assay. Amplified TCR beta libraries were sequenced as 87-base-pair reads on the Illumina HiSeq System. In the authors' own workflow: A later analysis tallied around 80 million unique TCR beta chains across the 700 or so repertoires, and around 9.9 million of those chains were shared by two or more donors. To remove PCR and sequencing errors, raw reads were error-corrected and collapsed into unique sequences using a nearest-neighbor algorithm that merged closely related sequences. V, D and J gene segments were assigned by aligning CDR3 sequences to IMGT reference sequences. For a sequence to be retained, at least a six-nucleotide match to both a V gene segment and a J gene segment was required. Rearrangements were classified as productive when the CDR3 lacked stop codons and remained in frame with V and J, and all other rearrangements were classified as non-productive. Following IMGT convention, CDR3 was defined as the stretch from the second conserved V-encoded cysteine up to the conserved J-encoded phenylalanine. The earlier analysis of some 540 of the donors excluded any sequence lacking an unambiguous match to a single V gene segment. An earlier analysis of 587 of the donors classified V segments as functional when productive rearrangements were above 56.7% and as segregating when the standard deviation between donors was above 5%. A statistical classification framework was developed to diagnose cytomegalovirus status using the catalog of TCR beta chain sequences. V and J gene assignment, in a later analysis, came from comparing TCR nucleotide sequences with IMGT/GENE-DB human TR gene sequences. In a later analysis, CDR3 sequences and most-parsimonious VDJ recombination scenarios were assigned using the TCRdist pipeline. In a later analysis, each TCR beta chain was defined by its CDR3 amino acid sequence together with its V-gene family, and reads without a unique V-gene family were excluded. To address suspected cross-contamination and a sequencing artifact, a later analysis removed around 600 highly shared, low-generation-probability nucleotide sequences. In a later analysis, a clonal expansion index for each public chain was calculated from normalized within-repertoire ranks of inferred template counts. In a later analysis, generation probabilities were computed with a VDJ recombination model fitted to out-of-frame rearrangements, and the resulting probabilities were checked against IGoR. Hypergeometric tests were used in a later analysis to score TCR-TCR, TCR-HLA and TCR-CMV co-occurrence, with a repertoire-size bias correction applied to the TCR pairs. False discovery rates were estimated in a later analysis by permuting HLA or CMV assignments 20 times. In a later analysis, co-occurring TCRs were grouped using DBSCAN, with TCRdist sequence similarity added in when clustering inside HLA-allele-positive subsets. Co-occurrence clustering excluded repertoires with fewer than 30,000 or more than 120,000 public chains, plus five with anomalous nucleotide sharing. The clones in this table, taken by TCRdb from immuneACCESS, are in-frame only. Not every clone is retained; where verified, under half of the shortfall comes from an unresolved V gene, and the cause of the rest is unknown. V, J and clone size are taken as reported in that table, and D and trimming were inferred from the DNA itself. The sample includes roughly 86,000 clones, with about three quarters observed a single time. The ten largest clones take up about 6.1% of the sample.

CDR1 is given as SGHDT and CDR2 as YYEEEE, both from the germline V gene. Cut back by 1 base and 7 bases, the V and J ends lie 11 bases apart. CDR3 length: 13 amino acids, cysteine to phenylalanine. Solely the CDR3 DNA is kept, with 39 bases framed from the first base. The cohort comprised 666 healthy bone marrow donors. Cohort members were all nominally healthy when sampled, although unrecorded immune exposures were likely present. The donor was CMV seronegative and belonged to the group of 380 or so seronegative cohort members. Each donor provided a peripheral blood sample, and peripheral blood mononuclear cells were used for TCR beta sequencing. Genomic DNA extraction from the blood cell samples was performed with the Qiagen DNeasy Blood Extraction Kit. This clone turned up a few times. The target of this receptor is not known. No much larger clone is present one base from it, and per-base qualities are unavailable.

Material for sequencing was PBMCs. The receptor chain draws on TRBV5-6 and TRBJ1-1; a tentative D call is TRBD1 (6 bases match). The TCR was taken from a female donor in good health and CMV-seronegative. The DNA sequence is TGTGCCAGCAGCTTGACAGGGCCGGGTGAAGCTTTCTTT. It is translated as CASSLTGPGEAFF.